Listed below are T cell receptor beta chains from one sample, sequenced in a study of CD8+ T cells in alopecia areata. Sequencing used immunoSEQ multiplex PCR; TCRdb keeps in-frame clones, though not all of them. The sample records about 82,000 clones, about 53% being singletons. The source material was NKG2D-high CD8+ T cells sorted from blood. These TCRs come from a human donor with alopecia areata. CDR3s include the opening cysteine and the closing phenylalanine or tryptophan. The D gene is left open where the match is weak. Rows may omit the clone size; those that give it use once, few, many or a size class.

v_gene: TRBV28; d_gene: TRBD2; abundance: .; CDR3aa: CASSPLATFYEQYF
v_gene: TRBV19; d_gene: .; abundance: few; CDR3aa: CASGFGQPQHF
v_gene: TRBV4-1; d_gene: .; abundance: .; CDR3aa: CASSHSRHGTEAFF
v_gene: TRBV6-5; d_gene: .; abundance: .; CDR3aa: CASSYSPGGSTDTQYF
v_gene: TRBV29-1; d_gene: TRBD1; abundance: .; CDR3aa: CSGGTDYEQYF
v_gene: TRBV27; d_gene: TRBD2; abundance: .; CDR3aa: CASSQTGRRYEQYF
v_gene: TRBV10-2; d_gene: .; abundance: .; CDR3aa: CASSEGGPDTQYF
v_gene: TRBV6-5; d_gene: .; abundance: once; CDR3aa: CAKANEQFF
v_gene: TRBV21-1; d_gene: .; abundance: few; CDR3aa: CASSRRRGLAGNTDTQYF
v_gene: TRBV6-5; d_gene: .; abundance: .; CDR3aa: CASRIPGDLYGYTF
v_gene: TRBV25-1; d_gene: .; abundance: .; CDR3aa: CASSESGSGYGYTF